These T cell receptor beta chains were read from a single sample in a study of blood T cells in healthy people across ages. TCRdb itself ran the 5' RACE reads through MiXCR, one entry per CDR3 protein. The repertoire holds hundreds of thousands of distinct CDR3 sequences, with roughly 44% as singletons. The sequencing input was blood. The receptors stem from a man aged 55-75 years in good health. The CDR3 runs from the conserved cysteine through the conserved F or W. Each record gives: J gene, CDR3 length, D gene, clone size, V gene, CDR3 protein, CDR3 DNA. D genes are given only for firm matches. Clone size is stated in some rows and not others, as once, few, many or a class when expanded.

>TRBJ2-7|14|.|few|TRBV25-1
CASSQDGINYEQYF
TGTGCCAGCAGTCAGGACGGGATCAACTACGAGCAGTACTTC
>TRBJ1-2|14|.|.|TRBV6-2/TRBV6-3
CASSYYDPDYGYTF
TGTGCCAGCAGTTACTATGACCCAGACTATGGCTACACCTTC
>TRBJ2-4|16|.|.|TRBV18
CASSPPSRVAKNIQYF
TGTGCCAGCTCACCACCAAGCAGGGTGGCCAAAAACATTCAGTACTTC
>TRBJ2-5|14|.|.|TRBV10-2
CASSVSRLMETQYF
TGCGCCAGCAGTGTTAGCAGGTTGATGGAGACCCAGTACTTC
>TRBJ1-5|15|.|.|TRBV6-2/TRBV6-3
CASSYDRRLNQPQHF
TGTGCCAGCAGTTACGACAGGCGCCTCAATCAGCCCCAGCATTTT
>TRBJ2-4|16|.|few|TRBV5-1
CASSLVGELAKNIQYF
TGCGCCAGCAGCTTGGTAGGAGAACTAGCCAAAAACATTCAGTACTTC
>TRBJ2-1|15|TRBD1|.|TRBV6-4
CASSDKGQGINEQFF
TGTGCCAGCAGTGATAAGGGACAGGGGATCAATGAGCAGTTCTTC
>TRBJ2-7|17|.|many|TRBV4-1
CASSQEEVGPSSYEQYF
TGCGCCAGCAGCCAAGAAGAGGTGGGGCCGAGCTCCTACGAGCAGTACTTC
>TRBJ2-3|15|.|.|TRBV6-2/TRBV6-3
CASSYSIRETDTQYF
TGTGCCAGCAGTTACTCGATCCGGGAAACAGATACGCAGTATTTT
>TRBJ2-4|17|TRBD2|.|TRBV9
CASSASGGGLAKNIQYF
TGTGCCAGCAGCGCGAGCGGGGGTGGACTAGCCAAAAACATTCAGTACTTC
>TRBJ2-3|14|TRBD2|.|TRBV28
CASSGGGVSDTQYF
TGTGCCAGCAGTGGCGGGGGGGTTTCGGATACGCAGTATTTT
>TRBJ1-4|16|.|.|TRBV20-1
CSATTHWGGTNEKLFF
TGCAGTGCTACCACACACTGGGGCGGAACTAATGAAAAACTGTTTTTT
>TRBJ2-5|14|.|.|TRBV6-1
CASSERSRGETQYF
TGTGCCAGTAGTGAAAGAAGTCGCGGGGAGACCCAGTACTTC
>TRBJ2-7|14|.|many|TRBV7-2
CASSLGAGPYEQYF
TGTGCCAGCAGTTTAGGGGCGGGACCCTACGAGCAGTACTTC
>TRBJ2-3|18|TRBD2|few|TRBV7-2
CASSLGASGGFSTDTQYF
TGTGCCAGCAGCTTAGGCGCTAGCGGGGGGTTTAGCACAGATACGCAGTATTTT
>TRBJ2-7|13|TRBD1|.|TRBV29-1
CSVEPQGGYGQYF
TGCAGCGTTGAACCACAGGGGGGATACGGGCAGTACTTC
>TRBJ2-7|15|.|once|TRBV12-1
CASSDEGGLLYEQYF
TGTGCCAGCAGCGACGAGGGGGGGTTACTCTACGAGCAGTACTTC
>TRBJ2-1|14|TRBD2|few|TRBV7-9
CASRLAGAPNEQFF
TGTGCCAGCCGACTAGCGGGGGCCCCCAATGAGCAGTTCTTC
>TRBJ2-7|12|.|few|TRBV29-1
CSVAYGPYEQYF
TGCAGCGTTGCATACGGGCCCTACGAGCAGTACTTC
>TRBJ2-3|16|TRBD2|.|TRBV7-9
CVTRDPSGGAADTQYF
TGTGTCACCCGGGACCCTAGCGGGGGGGCGGCAGATACGCAGTATTTT
>TRBJ2-7|13|.|.|TRBV29-1
CSAISGGAYEQYF
TGCAGCGCCATCTCGGGCGGGGCCTACGAGCAGTACTTC
>TRBJ2-3|12|.|.|TRBV27
CASSLGYGAQYF
TGTGCCAGCAGTTTAGGTTACGGAGCGCAGTATTTT
>TRBJ2-3|14|TRBD2|.|TRBV20-1
CSAPRGTTTDTQYF
TGCAGTGCTCCCCGGGGGACTACCACAGATACGCAGTATTTT
>TRBJ1-2|14|.|few|TRBV27
CASSLRRQNYGYTF
TGTGCCAGCAGTTTAAGGCGGCAAAACTATGGCTACACCTTC
>TRBJ2-7|15|TRBD1|.|TRBV7-2
CAGSPIAGGDYEQYF
TGTGCCGGCAGCCCTATCGCAGGGGGCGATTACGAGCAGTACTTC
>TRBJ2-5|19|TRBD2|.|TRBV12-3/TRBV12-4
CASSLHRGGLAGGKETQYF
TGTGCCAGCAGTCTCCACAGGGGTGGACTAGCGGGGGGGAAAGAGACCCAGTACTTC